The entry below describes one T cell receptor beta chain. Its antigen is currently unknown. TCRdb used MiXCR to reprocess the 5' RACE reads, holding one entry per CDR3 protein. The data show some 250,000 distinct CDR3 sequences, about 24% seen once. The data were obtained in a study of CD8 T cells in ankylosing spondylitis. Study-wide findings and caveats: The study identified a TCR beta motif of 7 or 8 highly homologous variants that appeared characteristic of ankylosing spondylitis blood. Clones linked to disease were reported to show significant enrichment in matched ankylosing spondylitis synovial fluid.

V lost 1 base and J lost 10, with 19 bases in between. The length of the CDR3 is 16 residues. Sequences were obtained from blood, either unsorted or a sorted T cell fraction (not recorded which). This clonotype was sampled from a male donor with ankylosing spondylitis or in good health (not recorded which). The V call is TRBV12-3 or TRBV12-4, the J call TRBJ1-4, with D possibly TRBD1 on 5 matching bases. The CDR3 spells CASSLGLGVGGGKLFF. CDR3 coding DNA: TGTGCCAGCAGTTTAGGACTAGGGGTAGGAGGAGGAAAACTGTTTTTT.